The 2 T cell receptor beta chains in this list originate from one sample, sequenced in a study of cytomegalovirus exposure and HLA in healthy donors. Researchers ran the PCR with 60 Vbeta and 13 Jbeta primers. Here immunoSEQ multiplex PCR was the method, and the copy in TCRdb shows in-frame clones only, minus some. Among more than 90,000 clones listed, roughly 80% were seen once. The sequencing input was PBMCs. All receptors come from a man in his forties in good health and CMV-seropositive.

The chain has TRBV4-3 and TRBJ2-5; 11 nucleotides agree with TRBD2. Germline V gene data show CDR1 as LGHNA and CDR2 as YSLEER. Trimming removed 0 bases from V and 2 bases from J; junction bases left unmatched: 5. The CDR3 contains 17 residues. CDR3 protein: CASSQDWGTSGQETQYF. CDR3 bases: TGCGCCAGCAGCCAAGATTGGGGGACTAGCGGTCAAGAGACCCAGTACTTC.

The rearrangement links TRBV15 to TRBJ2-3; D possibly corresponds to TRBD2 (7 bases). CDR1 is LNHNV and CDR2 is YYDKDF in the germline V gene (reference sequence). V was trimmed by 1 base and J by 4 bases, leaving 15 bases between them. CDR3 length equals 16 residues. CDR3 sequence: CATSRARRGGADTQYF. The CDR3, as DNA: TGTGCCACCAGCAGAGCACGGCGCGGGGGCGCAGATACGCAGTATTTT.